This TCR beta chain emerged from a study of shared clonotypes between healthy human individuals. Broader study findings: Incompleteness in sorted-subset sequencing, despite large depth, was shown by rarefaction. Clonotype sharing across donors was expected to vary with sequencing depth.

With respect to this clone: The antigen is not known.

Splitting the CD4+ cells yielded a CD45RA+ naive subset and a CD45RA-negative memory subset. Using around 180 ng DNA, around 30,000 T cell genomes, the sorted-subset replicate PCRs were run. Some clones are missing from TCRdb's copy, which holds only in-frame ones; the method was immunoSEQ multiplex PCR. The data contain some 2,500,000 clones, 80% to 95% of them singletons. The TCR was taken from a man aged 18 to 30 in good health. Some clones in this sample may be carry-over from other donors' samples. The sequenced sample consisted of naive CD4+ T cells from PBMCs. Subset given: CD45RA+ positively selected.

The CDR3 loop is CASIRLENTGELFF. CDR3 nucleotides: TGTGCCAGCATTAGACTAGAGAACACCGGGGAGCTGTTTTTT. The rearrangement links TRBV7-9 to TRBJ2-2; perhaps TRBD2 as D (6 bases). V was clipped by 7 bases and J by 1 base, with 10 bases between them. The CDR3 runs 14 residues. Germline loops: CDR1 SEHNR, CDR2 FQNEAQ (reference sequence).